Reported below is one TCR beta chain. This sample includes further DNA sequences coding for the same CDR3. These data are taken from a study of blood T cell repertoires in COVID-19. Study-wide background: The samples span acute and convalescent COVID-19 from the United States, Italy and Spain. In each case, the material was cDNA or gDNA derived from T cells, B-cell-depleted T cells, or PBMCs.

Authors' processing steps: Amplification of reference gene primers provided the estimated nucleated cell counts. Here immunoSEQ multiplex PCR was the method, and the copy in TCRdb shows in-frame clones only, minus some. That table supplies the V and J calls and clone size; D and trimming were determined from the DNA. Of approximately 170,000 clones listed, around 83% are singletons. Germline V lookup: CDR1 SGDLS, CDR2 YYNGEE. The CDR3 is made up of 15 amino acids. V lost 0 bases and J lost 3; bases outside the gene matches: 3. This TCR was sampled from a woman older than 75 in a cohort sampled during active or convalescent COVID-19. What was sequenced was peripheral blood. The chain combines TRBV9 with TRBJ1-5; 7 bases agree with TRBD1. CDR3 in DNA: TGTGCCAGCAGCGTAGGACAGGGTTTCAATCAGCCCCAGCATTTT. Translation gives CASSVGQGFNQPQHF.